One T cell receptor beta chain is described in this entry. Which antigen it targets is not known. Base quality data are lacking; no much larger clone is found one base away. Collaborating institutions collected whole blood in K2EDTA tubes following their own protocols. Collaborator samples were shipped for TCRbeta analysis as frozen whole blood, isolated PBMCs, or DNA extracted from either sample type. These data originate in a study of blood T cell repertoires in COVID-19 (dated by TCRdb to the early 2020s). Study-wide context: The collaborator samples originated in the United States, Italy and Spain and spanned the acute and convalescent phases of COVID-19. The dataset comprised deeply sampled blood TCRbeta repertoires from subjects exposed to, actively infected with, or recovered from COVID-19. Samples were obtained from the ongoing ImmuneRACE study (first 160 participants) and from over a thousand subjects provided by 6 global collaborators. The material from the prospective study consisted of cDNA or gDNA derived from T cells, B-cell-depleted T cells, or PBMCs. The repertoires were released in a freely available public database meant as a resource for research on the immune response to SARS-CoV-2. Where HLA class I and class II types were available, the types were taken from metadata supplied by the sample provider, not from assay-based typing. Sample metadata almost always included a de-identified subject ID, COVID-19 status, age in years and sex.

Study-wide conclusions, independent of this receptor: The amount of clinical and demographic metadata varied by source and participant and was provided uncurated.

TCRbeta CDR3 regions were amplified from genomic DNA by means of the immunoSEQ Assay, a bias-controlled multiplex PCR. The original methods were these. The number of nucleated cells in each sample was estimated by amplification of reference gene primers within the assay. Sequence reads were collapsed and filtered to measure the absolute abundance of every unique TCRbeta CDR3 rearrangement. For each sample, productive Simpson clonality was calculated as the square root of Simpson's diversity index over productive rearrangements. Drawn from immuneACCESS, this table holds only the in-frame rearrangements with V and J called that TCRdb kept. Clones are partly lost; checked studies trace under half to an unresolved V gene and leave the rest unexplained. That table is the source of V, J and clone size, and D and trimming were worked out from the DNA. This sample holds 100,000 or so clones; over 90% were observed only once. The ten most abundant clones make up about 4.5% of the sample.

From the cysteine through the phenylalanine, the CDR3 covers 15 amino acids. Only the CDR3 DNA is retained, 45 bases long and in frame from the first base. V lost 5 bases and J lost 3 bases, and the count of bases not matched to a germline gene is 8. CDR1 and CDR2, looked up from the germline V gene, are SGHTA and FQGNSA. Sequenced material: peripheral blood. The chain is encoded by TRBV7-2 joined to TRBJ2-3; a stretch of 7 junction bases matches TRBD1. The sequence derives from a human donor with active COVID-19. The donor label of this sample is uncertain. For the CDR3, the sequence is CASSPETGRTDTQYF. The DNA sequence is TGTGCCAGCAGCCCAGAGACAGGGCGGACAGATACGCAGTATTTT.